Following are 20 T cell receptor beta chains from one sample sequenced in a study of T cell responses to AZD1222 COVID-19 vaccine. The data were produced by immunoSEQ multiplex PCR, yet TCRdb's version contains in-frame clones alone and is incomplete. The table shows 130,000 or so clones, with 89% occurring only once. Here the sequenced sample was peripheral blood, taken on day 0 of AZD1222 vaccination. The source is an adult in good health.

This chain links TRBV5-5 with TRBJ1-5; no clear D gene. This CDR3 has 16 residues. V was trimmed by 4 bases and J by 2 bases, leaving 16 bases between them. CDR1 is SGHKS, CDR2 YYEKEE, per germline (reference sequence). This chain's CDR3 is CASSPVEWYGNQPQHF. DNA of the CDR3: TGTGCCAGCAGCCCGGTTGAGTGGTACGGCAATCAGCCCCAGCATTTT.

This clone was counted a few times. This chain connects TRBV11-2 to TRBJ2-7; D ambiguous. The CDR3 consists of 15 residues. Germline assignment: CDR1 SGHAT and CDR2 FQNNGV. V lost 3 bases, J lost 5 bases, and 17 bases lay in between. The CDR3 DNA is TGTGCCAGCAGCTTCTTGGGCCAAAGCAACCACGAGCAGTACTTC. The encoded protein is CASSFLGQSNHEQYF.

The V and J genes are TRBV6-5 and TRBJ2-3, with 10 bases matching TRBD2. The junction had 0 bases not matched to a gene; V was cut back by 2 bases and J by 4 bases. Per germline, CDR1 MNHEY and CDR2 SVGAGI. This CDR3 has 14 amino acids. CDR3 protein: CASSYSGRADTQYF. The CDR3 DNA reads TGTGCCAGCAGTTACAGCGGGAGGGCAGATACGCAGTATTTT.

A single count supports this clone. Written as DNA, the CDR3 is TGTGCCAGCAGCCTATGGGACAGGGGAAGCACAGATACGCAGTATTTT. Translated: CASSLWDRGSTDTQYF. V usage is TRBV13 and J usage is TRBJ2-3, with 10 bases aligning to TRBD1. Germline CDR1 reads PRHDT; CDR2 reads FYEKMQ (reference sequence). V trimming: 5 bases; J trimming: 0 bases; junction bases outside the gene matches: 5. This CDR3 spans 16 amino acids.

This clone is a singleton in its sample. The chain joins TRBV7-2 to TRBJ2-7; weak D call: TRBD2 (7 bases). This CDR3 has 15 residues. CDR1 is SGHTA and CDR2 is FQGNSA in the germline V gene. V gave up 6 bases and J gave up 7 bases, with 22 bases separating them. CDR3 loop: CASSFEPGGLGEQYF. CDR3 bases: TGTGCCAGCAGTTTTGAACCGGGGGGCTTGGGAGAGCAGTACTTC.

In this sample, this clone turned up once. The chain recombines TRBV4-1 with TRBJ2-1; no definite D call. V lost 0 bases and J 4 bases, leaving 4 bases between the germline ends. The CDR3 consists of 13 residues. Per germline, CDR1 MGHRA and CDR2 YSYEKL. CDR3 in amino acids: CASSQDMYNEQFF. In nucleotides, the CDR3 is TGCGCCAGCAGCCAAGATATGTACAATGAGCAGTTCTTC.

CDR3 sequence: CASSPGTGGSRGNQPQHF. The CDR3 DNA sequence: TGTGCCAGCTCACCGGGGACAGGGGGATCTAGGGGCAATCAGCCCCAGCATTTT. The chain uses TRBV18 and TRBJ1-5, with TRBD1 identical over 11 bases. CDR1 is KGHSH, CDR2 LQKENI, per germline. This CDR3 comprises 18 residues. Trimming at V came to 3 bases and at J to 2 bases, leaving 9 bases not matched to a gene. The complete variable domain, with remaining parts taken from reference TRBV18 and TRBJ1-5, reads NAGVMQNPRHLVRRRGQEARLRCSPMKGHSHVYWYRQLPEEGLKFMVYLQKENIIDESGMPKERFSAEFPKEGPSILRIQQVVRGDSAAYFCASSPGTGGSRGNQPQHFGDGTRLSIL.

DNA for the CDR3: TGTGCCAGCAGTTCCCCCTACAGGGGGAAACTGTTTTTT. It specifies CASSSPYRGKLFF. The rearrangement links TRBV12-3 or TRBV12-4 to TRBJ1-4; 8 positions agree with TRBD1. The CDR3 has 13 amino acids. V was clipped by 4 bases and J by 11 bases; unmatched bases: 6.

A single count supports this clone. This sequence joins TRBV3-1 (or the pseudogene TRBV3-2) and TRBJ2-1; 10 bases agree with TRBD2. Germline CDR1 reads LGHDT; CDR2 reads YNNKEL (reference sequence). The V segment lost 4 bases and the J segment 8 bases; nucleotides outside the gene matches: 23. This CDR3 is built from 20 residues. CDR3: CASSPPRLAGVSGYGDEQFF. In DNA form, the CDR3 reads TGTGCCAGCAGCCCCCCCCGCCTAGCGGGAGTGTCGGGGTATGGGGATGAGCAGTTCTTC.

This chain uses TRBV2 with TRBJ1-1; TRBD1 is a possible D gene (5 bases). This CDR3 has 12 residues. Germline V gene data show CDR1 as SNHLY and CDR2 as FYNNEI. Trimming cost V 7 bases and J 4 bases, with 10 bases left between them. The DNA for the CDR3 is TGTGCCAGCACGTCCGGGGGCACTGAAGCTTTCTTT. It codes for CASTSGGTEAFF. The full variable domain, with the rest looked up from reference TRBV2 and TRBJ1-1, is EPEVTQTPSHQVTQMGQEVILRCVPISNHLYFYWYRQILGQKVEFLVSFYNNEISEKSEIFDDQFSVERPDGSNFTLKIRSTKLEDSAMYFCASTSGGTEAFFGQGTRLTVV.

The chain is built from TRBV19 and TRBJ2-1, with D maybe TRBD1 (6 bases). Trimming cost V 1 base and J 6 bases, with 10 bases left between them. Germline values: CDR1 LNHDA, CDR2 SQIVND (reference sequence). The CDR3 covers 14 residues. In DNA, the CDR3 is TGTGCCAGTAGTATAGTGGCAGGGGCCAATGAGCAGTTCTTC. It specifies CASSIVAGANEQFF.

The chain is built from TRBV9 and TRBJ2-3; TRBD2 matches at 8 bases. V was pared by 4 bases and J by 0 bases, with 7 bases of the junction left unmatched. Germline assignment: CDR1 SGDLS and CDR2 YYNGEE. The CDR3 is made up of 16 amino acids. The CDR3 loop is CASSLQREPSTDTQYF. The CDR3 DNA reads as TGTGCCAGCAGCCTCCAGCGGGAGCCCAGCACAGATACGCAGTATTTT.

This clone was recorded only once. This chain uses TRBV6-5 with TRBJ2-7; 10 bases line up with TRBD2. The V gene's germline CDR1 is MNHEY and CDR2 SVGAGI. After removal of 6 bases from V and 5 bases from J, the junction contained 10 bases not matched to a gene. This CDR3 is 15 amino acids long. The CDR3 spells CASRTSGGAVHEQYF. The CDR3 DNA reads as TGTGCCAGCAGGACAAGCGGGGGGGCCGTCCACGAGCAGTACTTC.

This chain joins TRBV5-1 and TRBJ2-2; no definite D call. V shed 0 bases and J shed 8 bases, with 11 bases lying between them. CDR3 length: 14 residues. From germline, CDR1 is SGHRS and CDR2 YFSETQ. For the CDR3, the DNA is TGCGCCAGCAGCTTGGGGGTACCCGAGGGGGAGCTGTTTTTT. Translating gives CASSLGVPEGELFF.

This sequence joins TRBV5-4 and TRBJ2-1; D possibly corresponds to TRBD2 (5 bases). CDR1 is SGHNT, CDR2 YYREEE, per germline (reference sequence). CDR3 length: 15 residues. The V and J ends lost 4 bases and 4 bases respectively, with 15 bases between them. The CDR3 nucleotides are TGTGCCAGCAGCCCCACCCAGAGAGGGTACAATGAGCAGTTCTTC. Its translation is CASSPTQRGYNEQFF.

This clone was detected only a few times. The chain combines TRBV7-6 with TRBJ1-6; perhaps TRBD1 as D (5 bases). Germline values: CDR1 SGHVS, CDR2 FNYEAQ. Trimming stripped 5 bases from V and 10 bases from J, with 18 bases between. The CDR3 contains 15 residues. In nucleotides, the CDR3 is TGTGCCAGCAGCAAACGTGACAGAGATAGGTCACCCCTCCACTTT. Translated: CASSKRDRDRSPLHF.

V and J are TRBV7-9 and TRBJ1-3; tentatively, D is TRBD1 (5 bases). The CDR3 length is 14 residues. Looked up from germline, CDR1 is SEHNR and CDR2 is FQNEAQ (reference sequence). Here the CDR3 DNA reads TGTGCAGGGCTCGGATGGGGCGATGGAAACACCATATATTTT. It codes for CAGLGWGDGNTIYF.

This chain joins TRBV6-6 and TRBJ2-7; maybe TRBD2 (6 bases). Germline CDR1 is MNHNY and CDR2 is SVGAGI (reference sequence). CDR3 length: 13 amino acids. Trimming left V 7 bases short and J 3 bases short, with 13 bases between. In DNA form, the CDR3 reads TGTGCCAGCATGCCGGGAGAAGTCTACGAGCAGTACTTC. This sequence encodes CASMPGEVYEQYF.

The rearrangement uses TRBV6-2 or TRBV6-3 and TRBJ2-7; a possible D gene is TRBD1 (6 bases). V lost 6 bases and J lost 2, with 23 bases in between. CDR1 is MNHEY, CDR2 SVGEGT, per germline. This CDR3 is 17 amino acids long. The CDR3 DNA reads TGTGCCAGCAGGCCTTTTACGACAGGAACCGTTACCTACGAGCAGTACTTC. Translation: CASRPFTTGTVTYEQYF.

The chain recombines TRBV15 with TRBJ2-7, with D unclear. This CDR3 comprises 13 residues. The V end lost 1 base, the J end lost 1 base, and 5 bases lay between the germline ends. Germline V gene lookup returns CDR1 LNHNV and CDR2 YYDKDF (reference sequence). The CDR3 spells CATSRVPSYEQYF. DNA for the CDR3: TGTGCCACCAGCAGAGTGCCTTCCTACGAGCAGTACTTC.